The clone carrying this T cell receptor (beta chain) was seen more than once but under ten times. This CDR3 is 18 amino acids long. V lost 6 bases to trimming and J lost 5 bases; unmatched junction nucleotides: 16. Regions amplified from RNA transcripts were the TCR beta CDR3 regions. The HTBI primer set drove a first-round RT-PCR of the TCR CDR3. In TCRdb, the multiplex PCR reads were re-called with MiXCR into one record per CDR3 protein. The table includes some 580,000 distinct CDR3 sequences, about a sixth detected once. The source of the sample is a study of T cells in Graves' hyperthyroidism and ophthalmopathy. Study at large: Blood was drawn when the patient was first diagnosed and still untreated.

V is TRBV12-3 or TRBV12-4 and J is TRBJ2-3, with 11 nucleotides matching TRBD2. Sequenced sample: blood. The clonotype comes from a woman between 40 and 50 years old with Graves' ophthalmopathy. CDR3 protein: CASRGGPGSGGAGDTQYF. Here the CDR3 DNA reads TGTGCCAGCAGGGGGGGGCCTGGTAGCGGGGGGGCCGGAGATACGCAGTATTTT.